Each of the 10 T cell receptor beta chains below was sequenced from the same sample in a study of T cell changes during pregnancy in multiple sclerosis. The assay was immunoSEQ multiplex PCR, and TCRdb's table has in-frame clones only and misses some. The sample lists 45,000 to 55,000 clones, over 75% seen once, with 0.95% to 1.5% in the top ten. The input for sequencing was CD4+ T cells from peripheral blood mononuclear cells, taken in the second trimester of pregnancy. The receptors derive from a female donor with multiple sclerosis, enrolled in a pregnancy study.

V and J are TRBV5-1 and TRBJ2-5; no clear D gene. This CDR3 contains 13 residues. Germline-derived CDR1 and CDR2 are SGHRS and YFSETQ. V was cut by 0 bases and J by 1 base, with 4 bases left in between. In nucleotides, the CDR3 is TGCGCCAGCAGCTTGGACTTCCAAGAGACCCAGTACTTC. Its protein is CASSLDFQETQYF.

The chain carries TRBV18 and TRBJ1-1; D perhaps matches TRBD1 (6 bases). The germline V gene encodes CDR1 KGHSH and CDR2 LQKENI. The CDR3 consists of 16 residues. The V gene lost 5 bases and the J gene lost 0 bases, with 16 bases spanning the gap. The CDR3 nucleotides are TGTGCCAGCTCATATACAGGGTCCCTAATGAACACTGAAGCTTTCTTT. As protein: CASSYTGSLMNTEAFF.

A note on this clone: This sample also contains other DNA sequences that code for the same CDR3. The chain is built from TRBV9 and TRBJ1-2; 10 bases agree with TRBD1. This CDR3 is built from 16 residues. Germline lookup yields CDR1 SGDLS and CDR2 YYNGEE. Trimming removed 0 bases from V and 7 bases from J; junction bases left unmatched: 9. The DNA of the CDR3 is TGTGCCAGCAGCGTAGATGGGGGACAGGGGAGTGGTGGCTACACCTTC. Translated: CASSVDGGQGSGGYTF.

This chain links TRBV10-3 with TRBJ2-7; 10 bases are shared with TRBD1. The V segment lost 3 bases and the J segment 6 bases; nucleotides outside the gene matches: 2. Germline CDR1 and CDR2: ENHRY and SYGVKD. The CDR3 runs to 13 residues. The CDR3 loop reads CAISEGTGAEQYF. The CDR3 coding sequence is TGTGCCATCAGTGAAGGGACAGGGGCCGAGCAGTACTTC.

This rearrangement joins TRBV27 to TRBJ2-7; TRBD2 matches 12 bases. V lost 5 bases and J lost 3; bases outside the gene matches: 5. CDR1 and CDR2 from the germline V gene are MNHEY and SMNVEV (reference sequence). CDR3 length equals 15 residues. The CDR3 region is CASSPPGLAGYEQYF. The CDR3 DNA reads TGTGCCAGCAGTCCACCGGGACTAGCGGGCTACGAGCAGTACTTC.

This clone was seen once. This chain links TRBV5-1 with TRBJ2-5; tentatively, D is TRBD2 (7 bases). The germline V gene encodes CDR1 SGHRS and CDR2 YFSETQ. The CDR3 loop spans 16 amino acids. V was shortened by 0 bases and J by 1 base, with 13 bases between the two germline ends. The CDR3 region has the DNA TGCGCCAGCAGCTTGGCCGGGGGGCAGCTCCAAGAGACCCAGTACTTC. Protein sequence: CASSLAGGQLQETQYF.

This sequence joins TRBV6-6 and TRBJ1-6, with 9 bases identical to TRBD1. CDR3 length equals 14 residues. V lost 7 bases and J lost 7; bases outside the gene matches: 5. From germline, CDR1 is MNHNY and CDR2 SVGAGI (reference sequence). CDR3 region: CASTPDRGNSPLHF. The CDR3 region has the DNA TGTGCCAGCACCCCGGACAGGGGCAATTCACCCCTCCACTTT.

This clone was picked up one time. V is TRBV5-1 and J is TRBJ2-3, with D possibly being TRBD2 (7 bases). V was clipped by 2 bases and J by 8 bases, with 18 bases between them. In germline, CDR1 is SGHRS, CDR2 YFSETQ. The CDR3 consists of 15 residues. As DNA, the CDR3 is TGCGCCAGCAGCTTCGGGGAAGCGGGACATGGTACGCAGTATTTT. It encodes CASSFGEAGHGTQYF.

The rearrangement joins TRBV5-1 to TRBJ2-5; TRBD1 matches at 7 bases. With 5 bases clipped from V and 5 bases from J, the junction kept 6 bases outside the gene matches. Germline V gene lookup returns CDR1 SGHRS and CDR2 YFSETQ. This CDR3 contains 13 residues. The CDR3 sequence: CASRKQGTETQYF. The CDR3 DNA sequence: TGCGCCAGCAGGAAACAGGGGACGGAGACCCAGTACTTC. Full variable domain (missing parts from reference TRBV5-1 and TRBJ2-5): KAGVTQTPRYLIKTRGQQVTLSCSPISGHRSVSWYQQTPGQGLQFLFEYFSETQRNKGNFPGRFSGRQFSNSRSEMNVSTLELGDSALYLCASRKQGTETQYFGPGTRLLVL.

V gene TRBV27 combines with J gene TRBJ2-7; 13 nucleotides align to TRBD2. The CDR3 spans 15 residues. The V segment lost 5 bases and the J segment 0 bases; nucleotides outside the gene matches: 1. Germline loops: CDR1 MNHEY, CDR2 SMNVEV (reference sequence). The CDR3 nucleotides are TGTGCCAGCAGTACTAGCGGGAGGGGCTCCTACGAGCAGTACTTC. Protein: CASSTSGRGSYEQYF.